Detailed here is one T cell receptor beta chain. Its antigen is as yet unknown. The data originate from a study of neurological immune-mediated disorders. V was shortened by 5 bases and J by 3 bases, with 14 bases between the two germline ends. CDR3 length: 15 amino acids. Synthesis of cDNA was performed by 5'RACE using 10-nucleotide random UMIs. Over 200 million TCR-beta sequences, together covering 15-18 subjects, were produced by every individual sequencing run that was carried out. One entry per CDR3 protein, called by TCRdb with MiXCR from the 5' RACE reads. The sample includes about 55,000 distinct CDR3 sequences, around 24% of them seen just once. Noted time point: technical triplicate 2. The starting material, 2 million PBMCs stored at -80 C, gave rise to the unsorted libraries. Study-level findings and limits: The study found no CDR3 amino acid sequences shared by expanded clones across subjects, suggesting private repertoires in all groups.

This clonotype was sampled from a man aged 60 to 75 with HTLV-1-associated myelopathy (HAM/TSP). The chain uses TRBV12-3 or TRBV12-4 and TRBJ2-1; D might be TRBD1 (6 bases). The sample comprised PBMCs. CDR3 amino acids: CASSRSGHLYNEQFF. In DNA, the CDR3 is TGTGCCAGCAGTCGATCGGGACACCTCTACAATGAGCAGTTCTTC.